This TCR beta chain was sequenced during a study of blood T cell repertoires in COVID-19 (dated by TCRdb to the early 2020s). At the level of the whole study: Samples from collaborators originated in the United States, Italy and Spain and spanned both the acute and convalescent phases of COVID-19. The prospective study material was composed of cDNA or gDNA derived from T cells, B-cell-depleted T cells, or PBMCs. The dataset comprised deeply sampled blood TCRbeta repertoires from subjects exposed to, actively infected with, or recovered from COVID-19. A freely available public database, intended as a resource for researchers studying the immune response to SARS-CoV-2, is where the repertoires were released. The samples were drawn from two sources: the first 160 participants of the ongoing ImmuneRACE study, and 950 to 1,500 subjects contributed by 6 global collaborators. A de-identified subject ID, COVID-19 status, age in years and sex were almost always included in the sample metadata. Where available, HLA class I and class II types were taken from metadata supplied by the sample provider and were not determined by assay-based typing.

Overall study results and their limits: The amount of clinical and demographic metadata varied by source and participant and was provided uncurated.

CDR1 ENHRY and CDR2 SYGVKD are derived from the germline V gene. From cysteine to phenylalanine, the CDR3 is 19 amino acids long. Only the CDR3 DNA stays, 57 bases, in frame from base 1. The V end gives up 4 bases and the J end 2 bases, leaving 16 bases in the junction not matched to a gene. As for this clone: Its antigen is currently not known. No base-level quality is on record; no much larger clone is a single base apart.

Samples from volunteer blood donors who had recovered from COVID-19 were contributed by a second Seattle source. Each collaborating institution followed its own protocols to collect whole blood in K2EDTA tubes. For TCRbeta analysis, collaborators shipped samples as frozen whole blood, isolated PBMCs, or DNA extracted from either of those sample types. TCRbeta CDR3 regions were amplified from genomic DNA by means of the immunoSEQ Assay, a bias-controlled multiplex PCR. Turning to the authors' computational methods: Within the assay, amplification of reference gene primers was used to estimate how many nucleated cells each sample contained. To quantify the absolute abundance of each unique TCRbeta CDR3 rearrangement, sequence reads were collapsed and filtered. Productive Simpson clonality was computed per sample as the square root of Simpson's diversity index over productive rearrangements. Held by TCRdb, this immuneACCESS table contains in-frame sequences only and omits some clones. Under half of the omission traces to an unresolved V gene where checked; the cause of the rest is unknown. V and J calls and clone size follow that table, whereas D and trimming were derived from the DNA. This sample lists 200,000 to 250,000 clones; 70% to 90% were detected once. Clones ranked in the top ten supply roughly 12% of the sample.

Sequences were obtained from peripheral blood. The chain was built from TRBV10-3 and TRBJ1-1; 10 middle bases align to TRBD1. This receptor was obtained from a woman aged 18 to 35 who had recovered from COVID-19. In nucleotides, the sequence is TGTGCCATCAGTGGCAACCGGGGCGGGACAGGGGCGTCCAACACTGAAGCTTTCTTT. Its amino acids are CAISGNRGGTGASNTEAFF.